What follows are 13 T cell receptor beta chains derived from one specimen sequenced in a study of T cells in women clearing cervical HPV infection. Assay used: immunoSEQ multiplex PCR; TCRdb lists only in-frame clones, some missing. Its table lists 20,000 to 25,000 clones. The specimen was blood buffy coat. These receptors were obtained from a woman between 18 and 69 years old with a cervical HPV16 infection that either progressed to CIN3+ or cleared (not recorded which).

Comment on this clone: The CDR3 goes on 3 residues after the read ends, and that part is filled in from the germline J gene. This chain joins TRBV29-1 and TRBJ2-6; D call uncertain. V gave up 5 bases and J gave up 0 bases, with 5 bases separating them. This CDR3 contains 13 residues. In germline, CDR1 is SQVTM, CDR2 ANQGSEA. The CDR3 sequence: CSVYSSGANVLTF. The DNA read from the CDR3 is TGCAGCGTTTACAGCTCTGGGGCCAACGTC.

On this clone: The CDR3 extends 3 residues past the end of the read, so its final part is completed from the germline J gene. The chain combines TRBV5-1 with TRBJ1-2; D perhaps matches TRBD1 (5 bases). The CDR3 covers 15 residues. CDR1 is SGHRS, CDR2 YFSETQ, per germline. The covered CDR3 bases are TGCGCCAGCAGCTTTGGGGCAGGGAGGTCCTACGAC. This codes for CASSFGAGRSYD. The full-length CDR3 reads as CASSFGAGRSYDYTF.

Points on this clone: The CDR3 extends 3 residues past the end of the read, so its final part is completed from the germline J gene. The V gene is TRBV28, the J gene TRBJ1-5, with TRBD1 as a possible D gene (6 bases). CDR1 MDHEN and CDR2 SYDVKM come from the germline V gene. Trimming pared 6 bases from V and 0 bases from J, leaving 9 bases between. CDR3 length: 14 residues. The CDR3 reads CASSRTASNQPQHF. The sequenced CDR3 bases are TGTGCCAGCAGCCGGACAGCTAGCAATCAGCCC.

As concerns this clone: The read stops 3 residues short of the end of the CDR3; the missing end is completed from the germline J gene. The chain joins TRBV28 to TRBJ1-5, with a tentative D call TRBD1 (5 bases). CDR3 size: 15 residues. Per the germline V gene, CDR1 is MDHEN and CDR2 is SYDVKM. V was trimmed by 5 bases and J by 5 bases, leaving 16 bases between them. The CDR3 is CASSAPQGLDQPQHF. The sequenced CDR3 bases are TGTGCCAGCAGTGCCCCCCAGGGTTTGGATCAGCCC.

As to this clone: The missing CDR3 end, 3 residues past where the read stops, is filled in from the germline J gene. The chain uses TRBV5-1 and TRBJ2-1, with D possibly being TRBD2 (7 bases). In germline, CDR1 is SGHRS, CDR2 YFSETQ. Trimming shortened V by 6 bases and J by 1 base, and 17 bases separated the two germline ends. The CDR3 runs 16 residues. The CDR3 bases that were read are TGCGCCAGCACCTATTGGGGGGGCGGGTCCTACAATGAG. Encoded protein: CASTYWGGGSYNE. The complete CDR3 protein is CASTYWGGGSYNEQFF. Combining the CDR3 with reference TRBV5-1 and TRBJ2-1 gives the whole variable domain KAGVTQTPRYLIKTRGQQVTLSCSPISGHRSVSWYQQTPGQGLQFLFEYFSETQRNKGNFPGRFSGRQFSNSRSEMNVSTLELGDSALYLCASTYWGGGSYNEQFFGPGTRLTVL.

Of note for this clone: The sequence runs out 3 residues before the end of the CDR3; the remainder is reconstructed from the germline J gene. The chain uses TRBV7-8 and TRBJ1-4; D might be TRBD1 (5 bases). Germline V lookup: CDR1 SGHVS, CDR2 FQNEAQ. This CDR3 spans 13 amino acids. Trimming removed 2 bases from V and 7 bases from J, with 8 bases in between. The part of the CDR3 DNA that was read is TGTGCCAGCAGCTTAATCCAGGGTGAAAAA. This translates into CASSLIQGEK. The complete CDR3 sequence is CASSLIQGEKLFF.

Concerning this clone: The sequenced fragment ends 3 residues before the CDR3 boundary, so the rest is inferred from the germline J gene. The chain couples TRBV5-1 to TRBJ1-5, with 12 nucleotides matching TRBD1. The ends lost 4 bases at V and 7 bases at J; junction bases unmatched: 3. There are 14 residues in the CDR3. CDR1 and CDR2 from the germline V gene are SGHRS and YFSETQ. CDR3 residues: CASSAGQGAQPQHF. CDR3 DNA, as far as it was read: TGCGCCAGCAGCGCGGGACAGGGGGCCCAGCCC.

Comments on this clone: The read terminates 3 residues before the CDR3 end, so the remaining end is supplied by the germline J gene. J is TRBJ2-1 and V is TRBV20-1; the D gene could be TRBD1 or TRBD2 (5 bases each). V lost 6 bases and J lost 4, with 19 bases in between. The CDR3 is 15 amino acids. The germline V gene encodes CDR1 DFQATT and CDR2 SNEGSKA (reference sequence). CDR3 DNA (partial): TGCAGTGCCCGAGGGGTAGTTTTTTCGTACAATGAG. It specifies CSARGVVFSYNE. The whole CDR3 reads CSARGVVFSYNEQFF.

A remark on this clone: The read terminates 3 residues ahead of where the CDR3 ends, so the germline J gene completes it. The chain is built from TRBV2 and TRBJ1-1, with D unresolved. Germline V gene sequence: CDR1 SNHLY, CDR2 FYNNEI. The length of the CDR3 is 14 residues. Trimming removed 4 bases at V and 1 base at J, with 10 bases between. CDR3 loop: CASSVRLRNTEAFF. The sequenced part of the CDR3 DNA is TGTGCCAGCAGTGTTCGGTTACGGAACACTGAA.

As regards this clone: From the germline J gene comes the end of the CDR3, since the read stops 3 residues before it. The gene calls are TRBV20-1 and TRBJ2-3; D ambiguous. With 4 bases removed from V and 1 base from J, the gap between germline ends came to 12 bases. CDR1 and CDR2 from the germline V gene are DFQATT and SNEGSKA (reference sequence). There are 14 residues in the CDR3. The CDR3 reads CSATRVSGTDTQYF. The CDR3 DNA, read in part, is TGCAGTGCTACGCGAGTGTCTGGCACAGATACG.

CDR3 DNA, as far as it was read: TGTGCCAGCAGCTTGGAGGGACAGGGAACAGATACG. Translation gives CASSLEGQGTDT. From start to end, the CDR3 is CASSLEGQGTDTQYF. The V gene is TRBV5-4, the J gene TRBJ2-3, with 9 bases matching TRBD1. The observed sequence ends 3 residues before the CDR3 terminus, with the missing tail filled in from the germline J gene. Germline V gives CDR1 SGHNT, CDR2 YYREEE (reference sequence). This CDR3 comprises 15 residues. The V gene end was trimmed by 0 bases and the J gene end by 3 bases; junction bases not matched to a gene: 2. The full variable domain, in which reference TRBV5-4 and TRBJ2-3 provide the parts outside the CDR3, is ETGVTQSPTHLIKTRGQQVTLRCSSQSGHNTVSWYQQALGQGPQFIFQYYREEENGRGNFPPRFSGLQFPNYSSELNVNALELDDSALYLCASSLEGQGTDTQYFGPGTRLTVL.

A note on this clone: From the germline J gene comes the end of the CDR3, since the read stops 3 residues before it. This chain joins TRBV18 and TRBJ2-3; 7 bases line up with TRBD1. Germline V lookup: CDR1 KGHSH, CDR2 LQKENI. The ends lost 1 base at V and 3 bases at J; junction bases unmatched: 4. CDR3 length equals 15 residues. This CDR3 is CASSPLGTATDTQYF. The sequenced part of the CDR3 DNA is TGTGCCAGCTCACCACTTGGGACAGCGACAGATACG.

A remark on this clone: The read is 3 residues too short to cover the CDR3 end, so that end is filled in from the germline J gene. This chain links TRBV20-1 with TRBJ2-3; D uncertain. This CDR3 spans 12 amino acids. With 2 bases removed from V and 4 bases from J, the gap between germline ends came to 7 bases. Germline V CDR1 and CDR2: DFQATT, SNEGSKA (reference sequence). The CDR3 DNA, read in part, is TGCAGTGCTAGACCGGTCGCAGATACG. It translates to CSARPVADT. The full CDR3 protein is CSARPVADTQYF.